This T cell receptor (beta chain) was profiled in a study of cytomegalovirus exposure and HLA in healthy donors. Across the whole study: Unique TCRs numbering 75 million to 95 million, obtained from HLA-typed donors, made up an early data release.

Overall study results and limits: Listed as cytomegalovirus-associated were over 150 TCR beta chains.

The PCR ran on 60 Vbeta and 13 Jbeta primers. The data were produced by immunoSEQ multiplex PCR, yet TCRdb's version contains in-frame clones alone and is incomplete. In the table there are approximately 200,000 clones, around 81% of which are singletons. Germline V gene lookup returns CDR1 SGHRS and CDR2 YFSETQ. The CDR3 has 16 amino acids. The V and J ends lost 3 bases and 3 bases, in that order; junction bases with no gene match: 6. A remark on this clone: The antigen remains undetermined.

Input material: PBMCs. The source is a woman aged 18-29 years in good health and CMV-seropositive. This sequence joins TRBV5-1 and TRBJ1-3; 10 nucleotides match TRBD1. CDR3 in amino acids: CASSSLTGGNGNTIYF. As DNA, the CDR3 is TGCGCCAGCAGCTCCTTGACAGGGGGCAATGGAAACACCATATATTTT.